The clone carrying this T cell receptor (beta chain) has just a few counts. Its antigen remains unknown. From germline, CDR1 is DFQATT and CDR2 SNEGSKA (reference sequence). The length of the CDR3 is 15 residues. V trimming: 6 bases; J trimming: 7 bases; junction bases outside the gene matches: 15. A single record per CDR3 protein comes from TCRdb applying MiXCR to the 5' RACE reads. The table lists 540,000 or so distinct CDR3 sequences, around 21% of them singletons. This sample is drawn from a study of T-cell memory formation after mild COVID-19. Study-level results: CD8+ contracting clones occupied EMRA, while CD4+ ones occupied mainly CM and EM. Day 15 to 85 contracting clones showed balanced CD4/CD8; later expanders leaned CD4+.

Sequences were obtained from PBMCs or a T cell subset sorted from them (not recorded which). This chain links TRBV20-1 with TRBJ2-7; TRBD2 matches at 10 bases. The sequence came from an adult woman who had mild COVID-19 (a few samples of this study predate the infection). Cell type and time point are not known. The CDR3 loop reads CSASPSGLASTEQYF. CDR3 DNA: TGCAGTGCCTCACCCTCGGGACTAGCGTCGACAGAGCAGTACTTC.